The clone carrying this T cell receptor beta chain was counted between two and nine times. Its antigen remains unknown. Germline values: CDR1 SGHVS, CDR2 FQNEAQ. V shed 2 bases and J shed 1 base, with 14 bases lying between them. The CDR3 length is 16 residues. This entry is derived from a study of blood T cells in healthy people across ages. General observations from the study: Researchers report that TCR beta diversity correlated strongly with naive T cell percentage. No one knew whether donors had CMV, which possibly confounded expanded clonotype changes. Diversity of TCR beta per million T cells declined in a roughly linear way with age.

PCR was performed a second time for about 7 to 12 cycles using a sample-barcoded 5' primer and a J-beta primer mix. Through a template-switch adaptor with 12 random nucleotides, each cDNA molecule received a tag. MiXCR, run by TCRdb on the 5' RACE reads, gives a single entry per CDR3 protein. Seen here are over a million distinct CDR3 sequences, approximately 43% observed once, and the top ten hold more than 4%. The chain has TRBV7-8 and TRBJ1-1; perhaps TRBD1 as D (5 bases). Sequenced input: blood. This clonotype was sampled from a woman under 30 in good health. The CDR3 here is CASSLKTEPSNTEAFF. The CDR3 DNA is TGTGCCAGCAGCTTAAAGACAGAGCCTTCGAACACTGAAGCTTTCTTT.